Below are 32 T cell receptor beta chains sequenced from a single sample in a study of blood T cell repertoires in COVID-19. Measured with immunoSEQ multiplex PCR; TCRdb has only the in-frame clones, and not every one. Of under 250,000 clones in the sample, about 82% were seen once. Sequenced input: peripheral blood. The receptors here all came from a man aged 50 to 59 with COVID-19, enrolled during active disease.

The V and J genes are TRBV9 and TRBJ2-1, with 9 bases aligning to TRBD2. CDR3 length: 16 residues. Unmatched junction bases numbered 9, after V lost 4 bases and J lost 4 bases. Germline CDR1 is SGDLS and CDR2 is YYNGEE. DNA for the CDR3: TGTGCCAGCAGCCCCGTGGCGGGGGGGGGATACAATGAGCAGTTCTTC. Translation gives CASSPVAGGGYNEQFF.

The chain combines TRBV27 with TRBJ2-7; 10 bases line up with TRBD2. V trimming: 9 bases; J trimming: 0 bases; junction bases outside the gene matches: 2. The length of the CDR3 is 13 residues. The germline gives CDR1 MNHEY, CDR2 SMNVEV (reference sequence). The chain's CDR3 is CASTSGASYEQYF. DNA of the CDR3: TGTGCCAGTACTAGCGGGGCCTCCTACGAGCAGTACTTC.

This clone was counted only a few times. The chain carries TRBV7-9 and TRBJ2-5, with D possibly TRBD1 on 5 matching bases. This CDR3 has 14 residues. Trimming took off 1 base at V and 4 bases at J, with 10 bases between the two ends. Germline CDR1 reads SEHNR; CDR2 reads FQNEAQ (reference sequence). CDR3 region: CASSLVWQGETQYF. The CDR3 nucleotides are TGTGCCAGCAGCTTAGTTTGGCAGGGAGAGACCCAGTACTTC.

V and J are TRBV21-1 and TRBJ1-1. TRBV21-1 is a pseudogene segment. The CDR3 spans 13 residues. CDR3 bases: TGTGCCAGGAAGGGAGGGTTGGACACTGAAGCTTTCTTT. Protein sequence: CARKGGLDTEAFF.

This clone was seen only a few times. This chain uses TRBV3-1 (or the pseudogene TRBV3-2) with TRBJ1-2; D is unresolved. Per germline, CDR1 LGHDT and CDR2 YNNKEL (reference sequence). V was trimmed by 0 bases and J by 8 bases, leaving 10 bases between them. The CDR3 extends over 13 amino acids. The CDR3 spells CASSQDIGKGYTF. The CDR3 coding sequence is TGTGCCAGCAGCCAAGATATCGGGAAAGGCTACACCTTC.

This clone showed up just once. The V gene is TRBV19, the J gene TRBJ1-4; 10 bases fit TRBD1. J gave up 4 bases and V 3 bases, and 8 bases lay outside the gene matches. The CDR3 totals 17 residues. CDR1 and CDR2 from the germline V gene are LNHDA and SQIVND (reference sequence). CDR3 sequence (DNA): TGTGCCAGTAGTATCACCGGGACAGGGGTTGGTAATGAAAAACTGTTTTTT. This codes for CASSITGTGVGNEKLFF. Supplemented by reference TRBV19 and TRBJ1-4, the full variable domain reads DGGITQSPKYLFRKEGQNVTLSCEQNLNHDAMYWYRQDPGQGLRLIYYSQIVNDFQKGDIAEGYSVSREKKESFPLTVTSAQKNPTAFYLCASSITGTGVGNEKLFFGSGTQLSVL.

The V call is TRBV28, the J call TRBJ1-3; D might be TRBD1 (6 bases). The V and J ends lost 3 bases and 0 bases respectively, with 12 bases between them. CDR1 is MDHEN and CDR2 is SYDVKM in the germline V gene. The CDR3 consists of 16 residues. CDR3 in amino acids: CASSFHRDASGNTIYF. Written as DNA, the CDR3 is TGTGCCAGCAGTTTTCACAGGGACGCCTCTGGAAACACCATATATTTT.

The chain is built from TRBV4-1 and TRBJ1-5, with D possibly matching TRBD1 (5 bases). Germline V lookup: CDR1 MGHRA, CDR2 YSYEKL. The CDR3 runs to 14 residues. The ends were cut back, 2 bases at V and 6 bases at J, with 11 bases in the middle. The DNA for the CDR3 is TGCGCCAGCAGCCAATCCCGGGACTCTCAGCCCCAGCATTTT. Translating gives CASSQSRDSQPQHF.

The V gene is TRBV10-3, the J gene TRBJ2-5; 7 bases match TRBD1. With 10 bases clipped from V and 1 base from J, the junction kept 6 bases outside the gene matches. The length of the CDR3 is 13 residues. Germline assignment: CDR1 ENHRY and CDR2 SYGVKD. CDR3 region: CATTGQVQETQYF. Here the CDR3 DNA reads TGTGCCACGACCGGACAGGTCCAAGAGACCCAGTACTTC.

V and J are TRBV10-3 and TRBJ2-7; unclear D gene. V gave up 2 bases and J gave up 2 bases, with 7 bases separating them. CDR3 size: 13 residues. Germline V gene lookup returns CDR1 ENHRY and CDR2 SYGVKD. This chain's CDR3 is CAISEVVTYEQYF. The CDR3 nucleotides read TGTGCCATCAGTGAGGTCGTTACCTACGAGCAGTACTTC.

This sequence joins TRBV5-1 and TRBJ1-4; 9 nucleotides align to TRBD1. V lost 4 bases, J lost 11 bases, and 9 bases stayed unmatched. The germline V gene has CDR1 SGHRS and CDR2 YFSETQ. This CDR3 region has 14 residues. The CDR3 reads CASSPHGTGMKLFF. CDR3 sequence (DNA): TGCGCCAGCAGCCCCCACGGGACAGGGATGAAACTGTTTTTT.

The chain combines TRBV6-5 with TRBJ2-7, with 10 bases identical to TRBD2. CDR1 and CDR2 from the germline V gene are MNHEY and SVGAGI. J was trimmed by 1 base and V by 2 bases; bases with no gene match: 5. The CDR3 has 16 residues. The chain's CDR3 is CASSYVSGGHSYEQYF. Here the CDR3 DNA reads TGTGCCAGCAGTTACGTTAGCGGGGGGCATTCCTACGAGCAGTACTTC.

This chain connects TRBV10-3 to TRBJ2-7; TRBD1 agrees at 8 bases. V gave up 5 bases and J gave up 2 bases; unmatched junction bases: 8. Germline V gene sequence: CDR1 ENHRY, CDR2 SYGVKD. This CDR3 is built from 15 residues. The CDR3 DNA follows: TGTGCCATCAGTCCCGGTACAGGGGGAACCTACGAGCAGTACTTC. This translates into CAISPGTGGTYEQYF.

The chain recombines TRBV24-1 with TRBJ2-1; a weak D match, TRBD1 (6 bases). CDR3 length: 15 residues. Germline V gene lookup returns CDR1 KGHDR and CDR2 SFDVKD. The V gene lost 2 bases and the J gene lost 5 bases, with 12 bases spanning the gap. The CDR3 nucleotides read TGTGCCACCAGTGATTCCTCGACAGGAAACAATGAGCAGTTCTTC. Its protein product is CATSDSSTGNNEQFF.

The chain combines TRBV5-1 with TRBJ2-3; D perhaps matches TRBD1 (6 bases). Trimming left V 0 bases short and J 0 bases short, with 8 bases between. CDR1 is SGHRS, CDR2 YFSETQ, per germline. The CDR3 runs to 15 residues. CDR3 protein: CASSLGQVSTDTQYF. In DNA form, the CDR3 reads TGCGCCAGCAGCTTGGGACAGGTTAGCACAGATACGCAGTATTTT.

J is TRBJ1-4 and V is TRBV29-1; D is possibly TRBD1 (5 bases). V lost 7 bases to trimming and J lost 0 bases, with 12 bases between them. Germline V gene sequence: CDR1 SQVTM, CDR2 ANQGSEA. The CDR3 has 14 residues. The DNA of the CDR3 is TGCAGCGGCGGCGACAGATCAACTAATGAAAAACTGTTTTTT. It translates to CSGGDRSTNEKLFF. Together with reference TRBV29-1 and TRBJ1-4, the CDR3 gives the full variable domain: SAVISQKPSRDICQRGTSLTIQCQVDSQVTMMFWYRQQPGQSLTLIATANQGSEATYESGFVIDKFPISRPNLTFSTLTVSNMSPEDSSIYLCSGGDRSTNEKLFFGSGTQLSVL.

This clone occurred once. This chain joins TRBV19 and TRBJ1-5, with 10 bases aligning to TRBD1. With 0 bases clipped from V and 7 bases from J, the junction kept 3 bases outside the gene matches. The length of the CDR3 is 15 residues. CDR1 is LNHDA and CDR2 is SQIVND in the germline V gene (reference sequence). The chain's CDR3 is CASSIDGTGVQPQHF. CDR3 coding DNA: TGTGCCAGTAGTATAGATGGGACAGGGGTCCAGCCCCAGCATTTT.

The rearrangement uses TRBV28 and TRBJ1-1; weak D call: TRBD1 (6 bases). The V gene's germline CDR1 is MDHEN and CDR2 SYDVKM. The CDR3 is 15 residues long. V lost 4 bases and J 2 bases, leaving 14 bases between the germline ends. The CDR3 DNA follows: TGTGCCAGCAGTTCGGGGGGCCTACTAAACACTGAAGCTTTCTTT. Encoded protein: CASSSGGLLNTEAFF.

This chain links TRBV5-1 with TRBJ2-7, with 9 bases identical to TRBD1. CDR3 length equals 15 residues. Germline lookup yields CDR1 SGHRS and CDR2 YFSETQ. With V trimmed by 0 bases and J by 0 bases, 1 base remained unmatched. The CDR3 spells CASSLDRGHSYEQYF. For the CDR3, the DNA is TGCGCCAGCAGCTTGGACAGGGGGCACTCCTACGAGCAGTACTTC. The full variable domain, completed using reference TRBV5-1 and TRBJ2-7, is KAGVTQTPRYLIKTRGQQVTLSCSPISGHRSVSWYQQTPGQGLQFLFEYFSETQRNKGNFPGRFSGRQFSNSRSEMNVSTLELGDSALYLCASSLDRGHSYEQYFGPGTRLTVT.

V is TRBV12-3 or TRBV12-4 and J is TRBJ1-6; D unresolved. The CDR3 contains 13 residues. V shed 4 bases and J shed 7 bases, with 8 bases lying between them. The CDR3 protein is CASSWLGNSPLHF. DNA of the CDR3: TGTGCCAGCAGTTGGCTCGGGAATTCACCCCTCCACTTT.

A note on this clone: A much larger clone is a single base away; this may be a read error. This chain links TRBV6-5 with TRBJ1-6, with D possibly matching TRBD1 (6 bases). Trimming stripped 6 bases from V and 0 bases from J, with 9 bases between. CDR3 length equals 15 residues. CDR1 is MNHEY, CDR2 SVGAGI, per germline. CDR3 loop: CASRGQSSYNSPLHF. The CDR3, as DNA: TGTGCCAGCAGAGGACAGAGCTCCTATAATTCACCCCTCCACTTT.

The chain uses TRBV30 and TRBJ1-3; unclear D gene. This CDR3 has 13 residues. V was cut by 4 bases and J by 4 bases, with 11 bases left in between. Per germline, CDR1 GTSNPN and CDR2 SVGIG (reference sequence). As DNA, the CDR3 is TGTGCCTGGAATTGGGCAGACGGAAACACCATATATTTT. Translated: CAWNWADGNTIYF. Full variable domain (remainder filled in from reference TRBV30 and TRBJ1-3): SQTIHQWPATLVQPVGSPLSLECTVEGTSNPNLYWYRQAAGRGLQLLFYSVGIGQISSEVPQNLSASRPQDRQFILSSKKLLLSDSGFYLCAWNWADGNTIYFGEGSWLTVV.

The chain carries TRBV10-3 and TRBJ2-2; no firm D call. The length of the CDR3 is 13 residues. V was pared by 3 bases and J by 0 bases, with 2 bases between. Germline CDR1 is ENHRY and CDR2 is SYGVKD. The CDR3 spells CAISDTNTGELFF. CDR3 nucleotides: TGTGCCATCAGTGACACGAACACCGGGGAGCTGTTTTTT.

The chain links TRBV28 to TRBJ2-6; possibly TRBD2 for D (5 bases). The CDR3 has 16 residues. The germline V gene has CDR1 MDHEN and CDR2 SYDVKM. V gave up 1 base and J gave up 4 bases, with 11 bases separating them. The CDR3 DNA reads TGTGCCAGCAGTTTATTCGGGGTGTCAGGGGCCAACGTCCTGACTTTC. It translates to CASSLFGVSGANVLTF.

The gene calls are TRBV6-5 and TRBJ1-2; no clear D. Per germline, CDR1 MNHEY and CDR2 SVGAGI. V was pared by 0 bases and J by 2 bases, with 7 bases between. The CDR3 runs 14 residues. DNA for the CDR3: TGTGCCAGCAGTTACTCGGCAGGCAACTATGGCTACACCTTC. Protein product: CASSYSAGNYGYTF.

The CDR3 spells CASSQADSGETQYF. In DNA, the CDR3 is TGTGCCAGCAGCCAAGCTGATAGCGGAGAGACCCAGTACTTC. V is TRBV3-1 (or the pseudogene TRBV3-2) and J is TRBJ2-5; a possible D gene is TRBD2 (6 bases). The germline gives CDR1 LGHDT, CDR2 YNNKEL (reference sequence). Trimming pared 1 base from V and 4 bases from J, leaving 10 bases between. The CDR3 runs 14 residues.

The chain links TRBV30 to TRBJ1-5; 7 bases are shared with TRBD1. Germline V CDR1 and CDR2: GTSNPN, SVGIG (reference sequence). The junction had 12 bases not matched to a gene; V was cut back by 0 bases and J by 7 bases. The CDR3 is 16 residues long. CDR3 loop: CAWSVPQQGLGQPQHF. In DNA form, the CDR3 reads TGTGCCTGGAGTGTCCCCCAACAGGGGTTGGGGCAGCCCCAGCATTTT. The variable domain in full, completed from reference TRBV30 and TRBJ1-5, reads SQTIHQWPATLVQPVGSPLSLECTVEGTSNPNLYWYRQAAGRGLQLLFYSVGIGQISSEVPQNLSASRPQDRQFILSSKKLLLSDSGFYLCAWSVPQQGLGQPQHFGDGTRLSIL.

The DNA of the CDR3 is TGTGCCAGCAGTGAAATGGGGCGCGTCGGGGAGCTGTTTTTT. Protein: CASSEMGRVGELFF. The chain combines TRBV2 with TRBJ2-2; TRBD1 might be the D (5 bases). The CDR3 runs to 14 residues. The germline V gene has CDR1 SNHLY and CDR2 FYNNEI. V lost 2 bases and J lost 7, with 11 bases in between.

The J gene is TRBJ2-7, the V gene TRBV28, with 8 bases matching TRBD1. Germline trimming cut 8 bases from V and 5 bases from J; bases unmatched to any gene: 11. The CDR3 loop spans 14 amino acids. Germline V gene lookup returns CDR1 MDHEN and CDR2 SYDVKM. Here the CDR3 reads CASLSGQGAHEQYF. CDR3 sequence (DNA): TGTGCCAGCTTATCAGGGCAGGGGGCCCACGAGCAGTACTTC. The whole variable domain, filled in from reference TRBV28 and TRBJ2-7, reads DVKVTQSSRYLVKRTGEKVFLECVQDMDHENMFWYRQDPGLGLRLIYFSYDVKMKEKGDIPEGYSVSREKKERFSLILESASTNQTSMYLCASLSGQGAHEQYFGPGTRLTVT.

The gene calls are TRBV7-3 and TRBJ2-1; tentatively, D is TRBD1 (6 bases). V dropped 4 bases and J dropped 2 bases, with 12 bases sitting between them. Per germline, CDR1 SGHTA and CDR2 FQGTGA. The CDR3 length is 15 residues. Here the CDR3 DNA reads TGTGCCAGCAGCTCCCAGGGGCTCGCCTACAATGAGCAGTTCTTC. Translating it yields CASSSQGLAYNEQFF.

This clone was counted once. The V call is TRBV2, the J call TRBJ1-1; 7 positions agree with TRBD1. With V trimmed by 9 bases and J by 5 bases, 6 bases remained unmatched. This CDR3 is built from 12 residues. CDR1 SNHLY and CDR2 FYNNEI come from the germline V gene. CDR3 sequence (DNA): TGTGCCAGAACAGGGGTAGGGACTGAAGCTTTCTTT. It specifies CARTGVGTEAFF. The full variable domain, rest sourced from reference TRBV2 and TRBJ1-1, is EPEVTQTPSHQVTQMGQEVILRCVPISNHLYFYWYRQILGQKVEFLVSFYNNEISEKSEIFDDQFSVERPDGSNFTLKIRSTKLEDSAMYFCARTGVGTEAFFGQGTRLTVV.

The chain uses TRBV11-2 and TRBJ2-6; TRBD2 matches at 12 bases. The CDR3 length is 18 residues. Germline CDR1 is SGHAT and CDR2 is FQNNGV. Trimming cost V 1 base and J 3 bases; bases outside gene matches: 4. The CDR3 loop is CASSLVLAGGSGANVLTF. The CDR3 DNA follows: TGTGCCAGCAGCTTAGTACTAGCGGGGGGAAGTGGGGCCAACGTCCTGACTTTC.